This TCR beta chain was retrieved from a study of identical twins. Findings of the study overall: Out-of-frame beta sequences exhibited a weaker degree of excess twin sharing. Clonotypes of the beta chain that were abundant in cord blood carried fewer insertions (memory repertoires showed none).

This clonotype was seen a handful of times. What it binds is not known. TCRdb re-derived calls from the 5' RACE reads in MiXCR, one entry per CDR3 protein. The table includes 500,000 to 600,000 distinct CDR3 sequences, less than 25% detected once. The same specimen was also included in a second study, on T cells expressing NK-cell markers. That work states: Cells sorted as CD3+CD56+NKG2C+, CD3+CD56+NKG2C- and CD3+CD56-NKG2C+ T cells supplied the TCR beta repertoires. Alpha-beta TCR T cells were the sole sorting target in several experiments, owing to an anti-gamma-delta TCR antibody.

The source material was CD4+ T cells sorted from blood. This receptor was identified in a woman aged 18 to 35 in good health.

The CDR3 coding sequence is TGCAGCACGGGACTAGCGGGTACAGATACGCAGTATTTT. Amino acids: CSTGLAGTDTQYF. The chain recombines TRBV29-1 with TRBJ2-3; TRBD2 matches at 12 bases. Germline V lookup: CDR1 SQVTM, CDR2 ANQGSEA. Trimming took 8 bases from V and 3 from J; bases not matched to a gene: 3. The length of the CDR3 is 13 residues.